This T cell receptor beta chain emerged from a study of blood T cell repertoires in COVID-19. Study context: Samples taken during acute and convalescent COVID-19 were collected in the United States, Italy and Spain. T cells, B-cell-depleted T cells, or PBMCs provided the cDNA or gDNA that served as material.

Study processing details: It was from reference gene primer amplification that nucleated cell counts were estimated. Profiling relied on immunoSEQ multiplex PCR, and the TCRdb table lists in-frame clones only, not all of them. The DNA was the basis for D and trimming; V, J and clone size are from that table. In the table there are tens of thousands of clones, over 80% of which are singletons. V lost 0 bases and J lost 4, with 5 bases in between. The CDR3 contains 13 residues. Germline lookup yields CDR1 SGHKS and CDR2 YYEKEE (reference sequence). The clonotype originates from a woman in her fifties or sixties with acute or convalescent COVID-19. This chain connects TRBV5-5 to TRBJ1-5; no clear D. Sequencing used peripheral blood. The CDR3 region has the DNA TGTGCCAGCAGCTTGGCAGTGAATCAGCCCCAGCATTTT. As protein: CASSLAVNQPQHF.